The 15 T cell receptor beta chains below all came from one sample that was sequenced in a study of spatial heterogeneity in lung cancer. Findings and limits, study-wide: Tumoral mutation counts were tracked by counts of expanded intratumoral alpha and beta TCRs.

These receptors' antigens are unknown. TCRdb reprocessed the 5' RACE reads with MiXCR, giving one entry per CDR3 protein. The sample has about 3,900 distinct CDR3 sequences, over 4% seen once. Time point described: sample taken at primary tumor resection. Sequencing was performed on lung tumor tissue, taken at surgery. These receptors all stem from a male donor with early-stage non-small cell lung cancer.

In this sample, this clonotype turned up many times. This chain uses TRBV19 with TRBJ2-3; the D is unclear. Germline V CDR1 and CDR2: LNHDA, SQIVND (reference sequence). The CDR3 has 14 residues. V was cut by 3 bases and J by 1 base, with 8 bases left in between. The CDR3 DNA is TGTGCCAGTAGTATCTTAGGAGGCACAGATACGCAGTATTTT. The encoded protein is CASSILGGTDTQYF.

This clonotype occurred many times. V is TRBV19 and J is TRBJ1-4; 9 bases fit TRBD1. V lost 5 bases, J lost 6 bases, and 7 bases stayed unmatched. CDR1 and CDR2 (germline): LNHDA, SQIVND (reference sequence). CDR3 length: 15 amino acids. The CDR3 DNA sequence: TGTGCCAGTAGTCCTAGACGGACAGGGGATGAAAAACTGTTTTTT. The encoded protein is CASSPRRTGDEKLFF.

This clonotype is categorized as medium-sized. This chain connects TRBV20-1 to TRBJ1-5, with D tentatively TRBD1 (5 bases). Deletions cut 3 bases from V and 10 bases from J, with 16 bases between. The CDR3 is made up of 13 amino acids. Germline V lookup: CDR1 DFQATT, CDR2 SNEGSKA (reference sequence). The CDR3 DNA reads as TGCAGTGCTAGGACAGTTGGGGGAGGACCCCAGCATTTT. Its translation is CSARTVGGGPQHF.

This clonotype was detected only a few times. V is TRBV3-1 and J is TRBJ2-5; D is uncertain. The V gene's germline CDR1 is LGHDT and CDR2 YNNKEL (reference sequence). With 1 base removed from V and 2 bases from J, the gap between germline ends came to 11 bases. CDR3 size: 15 residues. As DNA, the CDR3 is TGTGCCAGCAGCCAAGGTGTAGAAACACAAGAGACCCAGTACTTC. Encoded protein: CASSQGVETQETQYF.

This clonotype came up many times. The chain uses TRBV30 and TRBJ1-1, with D perhaps TRBD1 (6 bases). The CDR3 sequence is 16 residues long. Trimming left V 5 bases short and J 1 base short, with 20 bases between. From germline, CDR1 is GTSNPN and CDR2 SVGIG (reference sequence). Here the CDR3 DNA reads TGTGCCTGGGGACCGGGACAAAGGGATAGGAACACTGAAGCTTTCTTT. The encoded protein is CAWGPGQRDRNTEAFF.

The chain recombines TRBV28 with TRBJ1-2, with 7 bases fitting TRBD1. The CDR3 has 15 amino acids. CDR1 is MDHEN and CDR2 is SYDVKM in the germline V gene. The junction had 6 bases not matched to a gene; V was cut back by 1 base and J by 4 bases. CDR3 bases: TGTGCCAGCAGTTTATCCCCAGGGGGGAGCTATGGCTACACCTTC. It is translated as CASSLSPGGSYGYTF.

This clonotype was observed many times. The rearrangement links TRBV6-2 or TRBV6-3 to TRBJ1-5; 8 bases agree with TRBD1. Looked up from germline, CDR1 is MNHEY and CDR2 is SVGEGT. The CDR3 loop spans 17 amino acids. J gave up 0 bases and V 0 bases, and 4 bases lay outside the gene matches. Written as DNA, the CDR3 is TGTGCCAGCAGTTACTCCCGGACAGGGATTAGCAATCAGCCCCAGCATTTT. Amino acid sequence: CASSYSRTGISNQPQHF.

Relative to its sample, this clonotype is medium-sized. The chain links TRBV30 to TRBJ1-5; perhaps TRBD1 as D (5 bases). Germline V gene lookup returns CDR1 GTSNPN and CDR2 SVGIG (reference sequence). Between the trimmed V and J ends, which lost 0 bases and 6 bases, there was a span of 9 bases. This CDR3 is 13 amino acids long. DNA of the CDR3: TGTGCCTGGAGTGTAGAGGGGATTCAGCCCCAGCATTTT. Its protein product is CAWSVEGIQPQHF.

By share, this clonotype counts as medium-sized. DNA for the CDR3: TGTGCCAGCAGGGGAGGTCCGGGACGGACCTACGAGCAGTACTTC. Translated: CASRGGPGRTYEQYF. This chain links TRBV28 with TRBJ2-7, with D tentatively TRBD2 (6 bases). In germline, CDR1 is MDHEN, CDR2 SYDVKM. V lost 6 bases and J lost 2, with 17 bases in between. This CDR3 has 15 residues.

This clonotype has ten or more counts. The V gene is TRBV5-4, the J gene TRBJ2-5; D uncertain. The V end lost 2 bases, the J end lost 2 bases, and 7 bases lay between the germline ends. CDR3 length equals 13 residues. Germline lookup yields CDR1 SGHNT and CDR2 YYREEE (reference sequence). CDR3 region: CASSFSQQETQYF. The CDR3 DNA reads TGTGCCAGCAGCTTTAGCCAGCAAGAGACCCAGTACTTC. The variable domain in full, completed from reference TRBV5-4 and TRBJ2-5, reads ETGVTQSPTHLIKTRGQQVTLRCSSQSGHNTVSWYQQALGQGPQFIFQYYREEENGRGNFPPRFSGLQFPNYSSELNVNALELDDSALYLCASSFSQQETQYFGPGTRLLVL.

This clonotype was detected ten times or more. The chain has TRBV7-2 and TRBJ2-5; D uncertain. CDR3 length: 12 residues. Per germline, CDR1 SGHTA and CDR2 FQGNSA. Between the trimmed V and J ends, which lost 0 bases and 6 bases, there was a span of 5 bases. The DNA for the CDR3 is TGTGCCAGCAGCTTAGCTGAGAAGACCCAGTACTTC. Translated: CASSLAEKTQYF.

This clonotype was observed many times. V gene TRBV6-2 or TRBV6-3 combines with J gene TRBJ2-7, with no clear D. The CDR3 totals 13 residues. V lost 6 bases and J lost 2, with 11 bases in between. The germline V gene has CDR1 MNHEY and CDR2 SVGEGT. For the CDR3, the DNA is TGTGCCAGCAGGGCCGACCAAACCTACGAGCAGTACGTC. Encoded protein: CASRADQTYEQYV.

The CDR3 nucleotides read TGTGCCAGCAGTCCACCGAGGGGACGGAAGGGCGATGAGCAGTTCTTC. This codes for CASSPPRGRKGDEQFF. This rearrangement joins TRBV28 to TRBJ2-1, with D perhaps TRBD1 or TRBD2 (5 bases each). The length of the CDR3 is 16 residues. V lost 5 bases and J lost 8, with 22 bases in between. Looked up from germline, CDR1 is MDHEN and CDR2 is SYDVKM.

This clonotype was seen ten or more times. The chain joins TRBV20-1 to TRBJ1-2; D is undetermined. The CDR3 has 12 amino acids. Germline V gene lookup returns CDR1 DFQATT and CDR2 SNEGSKA (reference sequence). Between the trimmed V and J ends, which lost 5 bases and 4 bases, there was a span of 11 bases. The CDR3 region has the DNA TGCAGTGCTGGTCGGGCCTCCTATGGCTACACCTTC. Encoded protein: CSAGRASYGYTF.

This clonotype has a count of ten or more. The chain links TRBV11-2 to TRBJ1-1; D is undetermined. CDR3 length equals 13 residues. Trimming stripped 4 bases from V and 3 bases from J, with 9 bases between. Germline CDR1 reads SGHAT; CDR2 reads FQNNGV. CDR3 sequence (DNA): TGTGCCAGCAGCTCCCGCTTGCACACTGAAGCTTTCTTT. Translation gives CASSSRLHTEAFF. The whole variable domain, filled in from reference TRBV11-2 and TRBJ1-1, reads EAGVAQSPRYKIIEKRQSVAFWCNPISGHATLYWYQQILGQGPKLLIQFQNNGVVDDSQLPKDRFSAERLKGVDSTLKIQPAKLEDSAVYLCASSSRLHTEAFFGQGTRLTVV.